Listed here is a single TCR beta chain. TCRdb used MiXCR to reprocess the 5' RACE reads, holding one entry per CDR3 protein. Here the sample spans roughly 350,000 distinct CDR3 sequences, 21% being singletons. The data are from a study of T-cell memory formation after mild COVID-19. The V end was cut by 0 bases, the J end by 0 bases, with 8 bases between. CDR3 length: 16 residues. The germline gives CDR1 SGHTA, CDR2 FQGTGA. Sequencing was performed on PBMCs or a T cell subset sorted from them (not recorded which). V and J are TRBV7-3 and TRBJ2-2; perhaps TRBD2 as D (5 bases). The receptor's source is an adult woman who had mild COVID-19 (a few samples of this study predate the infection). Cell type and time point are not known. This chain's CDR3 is CASSLTRGSNTGELFF. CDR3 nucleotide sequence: TGTGCCAGCAGCTTAACCCGCGGGTCGAACACCGGGGAGCTGTTTTTT.